This T cell receptor beta chain was recovered during a study of blood T cell repertoires in COVID-19 (dated by TCRdb to about 2020). About the full investigation: Samples covering the acute and convalescent phases of COVID-19 were provided by collaborators in the United States, Italy and Spain. The material from the prospective study consisted of cDNA or gDNA derived from T cells, B-cell-depleted T cells, or PBMCs. Deeply sampled blood TCRbeta repertoires from subjects exposed to, actively infected with, or recovered from COVID-19 were included in the dataset. The repertoires were released in a freely available public database meant as a resource for research on the immune response to SARS-CoV-2. Samples came from the ongoing ImmuneRACE study (first 160 participants) plus 1,254 subjects from 6 global collaborators. Nearly every sample came with metadata listing a de-identified subject ID, COVID-19 status, age in years and sex. Where HLA class I and class II types were available, the types were taken from metadata supplied by the sample provider, not from assay-based typing.

CDR1 and CDR2, per the germline V gene, are SQVTM and ANQGSEA. Trimming takes 6 bases from V and 0 bases from J, and the germline ends sit 21 bases apart. The CDR3, from cysteine to phenylalanine, totals 16 residues. Only the CDR3 DNA is retained, 48 bases long and in frame from the first base. TCRbeta CDR3 regions were amplified from genomic DNA by means of the immunoSEQ Assay, a bias-controlled multiplex PCR. Regarding the original processing steps: Nucleated cell counts per sample were estimated from amplification of reference gene primers within the assay. To quantify the absolute abundance of each unique TCRbeta CDR3 rearrangement, sequence reads were collapsed and filtered. For each sample, productive Simpson clonality was calculated as the square root of Simpson's diversity index across productive rearrangements. TCRdb carries this immuneACCESS record with in-frame sequences only. Its versions omit some clonotypes, under half of them owing to an unresolved V gene in the studies checked, with the rest unexplained. V, J and clone size were drawn from that table, and D and trimming were deduced from the DNA. Recorded for this sample are around 200,000 clones; roughly 90% of them occurred a single time. 1.5% to 2% of the sample belongs to the ten largest clones.

Points the paper makes about the study in general: The quantity of clinical and demographic metadata differed by source and by participant and was supplied without curation.

This clone has only one observation. Its antigen target is currently unknown. Base qualities are not at hand, and no much larger clone is one base apart. The collaborating institutions used their own protocols to collect whole blood in K2EDTA tubes. For TCRbeta analysis, collaborators shipped samples as frozen whole blood, isolated PBMCs, or DNA extracted from either of those sample types. Sequenced: peripheral blood. The sequence derives from a man in his forties with active or convalescent COVID-19. The receptor chain draws on TRBV29-1 and TRBJ2-7; the D region possibly corresponds to TRBD1 (5 bases align). In nucleotides, the sequence is TGCAGCGTCGCCCGATACGGGCAGGGAAGCTCCTACGAGCAGTACTTC. It translates to CSVARYGQGSSYEQYF.